These 30 T cell receptor beta chains originate from one sample sequenced in a study of OX40 agonist ivuxolimab in advanced cancers. Assay used: immunoSEQ multiplex PCR; TCRdb lists only in-frame clones, some missing. Of 40,000 or so clones detected, 60% to 80% appear once; the ten largest clones hold less than 25%. The material was CD4+ or CD8+ T cells sorted from blood, obtained in a trial of the OX40 agonist ivuxolimab. Receptors were obtained from an adult with an advanced solid tumor such as melanoma, head and neck, liver or kidney cancer.

J is TRBJ1-2 and V is TRBV5-4, with TRBD1 matching 7 bases. The CDR3 extends over 15 amino acids. Germline values: CDR1 SGHNT, CDR2 YYREEE (reference sequence). V lost 2 bases and J lost 3; bases outside the gene matches: 7. The CDR3, as DNA: TGTGCCAGCAGCTTCGGGACAGCCAACCACTATGGCTACACCTTC. This translates into CASSFGTANHYGYTF.

The chain employs TRBV6-1 and TRBJ2-2; D is perhaps TRBD2 (5 bases). This CDR3 spans 14 amino acids. Between the trimmed V and J ends, which lost 7 bases and 4 bases, there was a span of 13 bases. CDR1 and CDR2 from the germline V gene are MNHNS and SASEGT. The CDR3 sequence is CASKRLEVTGELFF. In nucleotides, the CDR3 is TGTGCCAGCAAGAGATTGGAGGTCACCGGGGAGCTGTTTTTT.

V is TRBV6-5 and J is TRBJ2-3, with D possibly called TRBD1 or TRBD2 (6 bases each). V shed 7 bases and J shed 1 base, with 15 bases lying between them. Germline CDR1 and CDR2: MNHEY and SVGAGI. The CDR3 contains 15 residues. In DNA form, the CDR3 reads TGTGCCAGCACCCCCTCGGGGGCCGGCACAGATACGCAGTATTTT. It codes for CASTPSGAGTDTQYF.

This clone was seen once. The chain is built from TRBV29-1 and TRBJ1-4; 10 bases are shared with TRBD1. This CDR3 contains 14 residues. Germline V gene data show CDR1 as SQVTM and CDR2 as ANQGSEA. With V trimmed by 5 bases and J by 3 bases, 3 bases remained unmatched. CDR3 DNA sequence: TGCAGCGTTCGACAGGGGGCAGCTAATGAAAAACTGTTTTTT. Protein sequence: CSVRQGAANEKLFF.

CDR3 protein: CASSEMGLTQETQYF. Here the CDR3 DNA reads TGTGCCAGCAGTGAGATGGGCCTAACCCAAGAGACCCAGTACTTC. The chain is built from TRBV2 and TRBJ2-5; no clear D gene. The CDR3 totals 15 residues. Germline V gene lookup returns CDR1 SNHLY and CDR2 FYNNEI. Trimming cost V 3 bases and J 1 base, with 12 bases left between them.

This chain uses TRBV28 with TRBJ1-3; D perhaps matches TRBD1 (6 bases). V lost 8 bases and J lost 0, with 14 bases in between. CDR3 length: 15 residues. Germline CDR1 MDHEN, CDR2 SYDVKM. The CDR3 is CASGPGQSSGNTIYF. In nucleotides, the CDR3 is TGTGCCAGCGGGCCGGGACAATCCTCTGGAAACACCATATATTTT.

This chain links TRBV9 with TRBJ1-4, with TRBD1 matching over 7 bases. The CDR3 extends over 14 amino acids. V was pared by 4 bases and J by 8 bases, with 8 bases of the junction left unmatched. The germline CDR1 and CDR2 sequences are SGDLS and YYNGEE. CDR3 DNA: TGTGCCAGCAGCCCCTGGGACAGACTCGAAAAACTGTTTTTT. This translates into CASSPWDRLEKLFF.

The genes are TRBV15 and TRBJ2-1; D unresolved. The germline gives CDR1 LNHNV, CDR2 YYDKDF (reference sequence). Trimming removed 1 base from V and 0 bases from J, with 10 bases in between. The CDR3 runs 16 residues. CDR3 sequence: CATSRALTSSYNEQFF. The CDR3 DNA sequence: TGTGCCACCAGCAGAGCCCTGACCAGCTCCTACAATGAGCAGTTCTTC.

The chain uses TRBV19 and TRBJ2-3, with a weak D call TRBD1 (6 bases). The V gene's germline CDR1 is LNHDA and CDR2 SQIVND (reference sequence). The V end was cut by 3 bases, the J end by 6 bases, with 10 bases between. This CDR3 has 13 amino acids. The DNA for the CDR3 is TGTGCCAGTAGTATCTTACAGGGTGATACGCAGTATTTT. This codes for CASSILQGDTQYF.

The chain is built from TRBV4-1 and TRBJ2-3; 15 positions match TRBD2. The trim removed 7 bases at V and 3 bases at J, leaving 11 bases unmatched. CDR1 is MGHRA and CDR2 is YSYEKL in the germline V gene. This CDR3 spans 18 amino acids. The CDR3 sequence is CASNRAPGLAGGTDTQYF. The CDR3 coding sequence is TGCGCCAGCAACCGAGCCCCGGGACTAGCGGGAGGAACAGATACGCAGTATTTT.

This chain connects TRBV19 to TRBJ2-7; 7 bases line up with TRBD2. The ends lost 3 bases at V and 4 bases at J; junction bases unmatched: 9. Germline CDR1 is LNHDA and CDR2 is SQIVND (reference sequence). CDR3 length: 15 amino acids. CDR3: CASSISAGEGYEQYF. The CDR3 DNA reads TGTGCCAGTAGTATCTCGGCCGGGGAGGGGTACGAGCAGTACTTC.

The V and J genes are TRBV7-9 and TRBJ1-4, with D perhaps TRBD1 (6 bases). Trimming removed 5 bases from V and 6 bases from J, with 16 bases in between. The CDR3 consists of 15 residues. The germline gives CDR1 SEHNR, CDR2 FQNEAQ (reference sequence). CDR3 nucleotide sequence: TGTGCCAGCAGCCAAGTGGGAGAGGGGGATGAAAAACTGTTTTTT. It is translated as CASSQVGEGDEKLFF.

The chain has TRBV7-2 and TRBJ2-3, with D possibly called TRBD1 or TRBD2 (6 bases each). The V gene's germline CDR1 is SGHTA and CDR2 FQGNSA. Between the trimmed V and J ends, which lost 2 bases and 0 bases, there was a span of 15 bases. CDR3 length: 17 amino acids. The CDR3 nucleotides are TGTGCCAGCAGCTTATTCGGAGGGACACAGAGCACAGATACGCAGTATTTT. Protein: CASSLFGGTQSTDTQYF.

The CDR3 DNA is TGTGCCAGCATGAGTCAGCGACGCGCCACAGATACGCAGTATTTT. It translates to CASMSQRRATDTQYF. This rearrangement joins TRBV28 to TRBJ2-3; D is undetermined. Looked up from germline, CDR1 is MDHEN and CDR2 is SYDVKM. The V gene lost 7 bases and the J gene lost 2 bases, with 16 bases spanning the gap. This CDR3 spans 15 amino acids.

CDR3 region: CASSRGQNSYNEQFF. For the CDR3, the DNA is TGCGCCAGCAGCCGAGGCCAGAACTCCTACAATGAGCAGTTCTTC. The chain carries TRBV5-1 and TRBJ2-1; no clear D gene. This CDR3 comprises 15 residues. The germline V gene encodes CDR1 SGHRS and CDR2 YFSETQ. Trimming left V 4 bases short and J 0 bases short, with 11 bases between.

V is TRBV12-5 and J is TRBJ1-6; no clear D. In germline, CDR1 is LGHNT, CDR2 FRNRAP. V shed 8 bases and J shed 9 bases, with 14 bases lying between them. This CDR3 region has 13 residues. The CDR3 region is CASSPSNGSPLHF. CDR3 nucleotides: TGTGCTAGTTCCCCCTCGAATGGTTCACCCCTCCACTTT.

In DNA form, the CDR3 reads TGTGCCAGCAGTTTTGGGTCCAGGGGTTACGAGCAGTACTTC. The encoded protein is CASSFGSRGYEQYF. V gene TRBV27 combines with J gene TRBJ2-7; D is possibly TRBD1 (6 bases). Trimming shortened V by 3 bases and J by 4 bases, and 13 bases separated the two germline ends. CDR3 size: 14 residues. The germline V gene has CDR1 MNHEY and CDR2 SMNVEV (reference sequence).

This clone appeared a single time. The chain is built from TRBV11-1 and TRBJ2-4, with 10 bases fitting TRBD2. The V and J ends lost 5 bases and 0 bases, in that order; junction bases with no gene match: 10. CDR1 and CDR2 (germline): SGHAT, FQDESV (reference sequence). The CDR3 is 18 residues long. CDR3 loop: CASSRTSGAHLAKNIQYF. The DNA for the CDR3 is TGTGCCAGCAGCCGAACTAGCGGGGCTCACCTAGCCAAAAACATTCAGTACTTC.

J is TRBJ2-1 and V is TRBV18, with a tentative D call TRBD2 (5 bases). Per the germline V gene, CDR1 is KGHSH and CDR2 is LQKENI. The CDR3 consists of 15 residues. The V and J ends lost 0 bases and 7 bases respectively, with 13 bases between them. CDR3 sequence: CASSPPGWGVNEQFF. In DNA form, the CDR3 reads TGTGCCAGCTCACCACCAGGGTGGGGAGTGAATGAGCAGTTCTTC.

The chain recombines TRBV5-6 with TRBJ1-2; D is perhaps TRBD1 (6 bases). The V gene's germline CDR1 is SGHDT and CDR2 YYEEEE. The CDR3 length is 14 residues. With 0 bases removed from V and 8 bases from J, the gap between germline ends came to 14 bases. The DNA of the CDR3 is TGTGCCAGCAGCTTGGGAGACAGGCGTGCGGGCTACACCTTC. It codes for CASSLGDRRAGYTF.

The chain carries TRBV7-3 and TRBJ1-2; 12 bases map to TRBD1. CDR3 length: 16 amino acids. V was clipped by 0 bases and J by 7 bases; unmatched bases: 6. Germline V lookup: CDR1 SGHTA, CDR2 FQGTGA. Written as DNA, the CDR3 is TGTGCCAGCAGCTTAACGGGACAGGGGGCTTTTAGTGGCTACACCTTC. Protein product: CASSLTGQGAFSGYTF.

This clone was seen more than once but under ten times. The chain recombines TRBV7-2 with TRBJ2-7; D is unresolved. Per the germline V gene, CDR1 is SGHTA and CDR2 is FQGNSA. There are 13 residues in the CDR3. V shed 3 bases and J shed 2 bases, with 8 bases lying between them. CDR3 sequence: CASSFAATYEQYF. CDR3 DNA: TGTGCCAGCAGCTTCGCAGCCACCTACGAGCAGTACTTC.

The V and J genes are TRBV27 and TRBJ2-6, with 8 positions matching TRBD2. The CDR3 sequence is 17 residues long. The trim removed 8 bases at V and 3 bases at J, leaving 12 bases unmatched. CDR1 and CDR2 (germline): MNHEY, SMNVEV (reference sequence). The CDR3 spells CASSPGLGGSGANVLTF. In nucleotides, the CDR3 is TGTGCCAGCTCGCCGGGACTAGGGGGGAGTGGGGCCAACGTCCTGACTTTC.

The J gene is TRBJ1-1, the V gene TRBV6-5; perhaps TRBD1 as D (5 bases). CDR3 length: 11 amino acids. Deletions cut 7 bases from V and 7 bases from J, with 10 bases between. Germline V lookup: CDR1 MNHEY, CDR2 SVGAGI. The CDR3 DNA is TGTGCCAGCAACCCGGGACTTGAAGCTTTCTTT. Its protein is CASNPGLEAFF.

This chain connects TRBV7-9 to TRBJ2-3; either TRBD1 or TRBD2 may supply D (5 bases each). The germline V gene has CDR1 SEHNR and CDR2 FQNEAQ (reference sequence). Between the trimmed V and J ends, which lost 5 bases and 0 bases, there was a span of 9 bases. The CDR3 totals 14 residues. CDR3 bases: TGTGCCAGCAGCCGGGACCGGAGCACAGATACGCAGTATTTT. The encoded protein is CASSRDRSTDTQYF.

This clone was counted a single time. This chain links TRBV5-4 with TRBJ1-6; no clear D gene. Germline loops: CDR1 SGHNT, CDR2 YYREEE (reference sequence). The V gene lost 4 bases and the J gene lost 6 bases, with 14 bases spanning the gap. The length of the CDR3 is 15 residues. For the CDR3, the DNA is TGTGCCAGCAGCGCAGAGTTGGGAATTAATTCACCCCTCCACTTT. This codes for CASSAELGINSPLHF.

This chain uses TRBV11-3 with TRBJ1-1; D is ambiguous. The germline gives CDR1 SGHNT, CDR2 YENEEA. The CDR3 totals 12 residues. The V end lost 5 bases, the J end lost 7 bases, and 11 bases lay between the germline ends. The CDR3: CASSDETDEAFF. The CDR3 nucleotides read TGTGCCAGCAGCGACGAGACGGATGAAGCTTTCTTT.

This rearrangement joins TRBV9 to TRBJ2-3, with D tentatively TRBD2 (5 bases). Trimming took 0 bases from V and 4 from J, leaving 9 bases between them. CDR1 and CDR2 from the germline V gene are SGDLS and YYNGEE. The CDR3 has 14 amino acids. The chain's CDR3 is CASSVDIGADTQYF. Here the CDR3 DNA reads TGTGCCAGCAGCGTAGATATCGGGGCAGATACGCAGTATTTT.

This clone was found a few times. The chain links TRBV5-4 to TRBJ2-1, with D possibly matching TRBD2 (6 bases). This CDR3 contains 17 residues. With 3 bases removed from V and 9 bases from J, the gap between germline ends came to 25 bases. Germline lookup yields CDR1 SGHNT and CDR2 YYREEE (reference sequence). The CDR3 region has the DNA TGTGCCAGCAGCTGGGGACCGCTTCGTGGGGGGTTTGGTGAGCAGTTCTTC. Translating it yields CASSWGPLRGGFGEQFF.

The rearrangement links TRBV30 to TRBJ1-1; D uncertain. V was clipped by 0 bases and J by 0 bases, with 5 bases between them. Germline V gene lookup returns CDR1 GTSNPN and CDR2 SVGIG (reference sequence). This CDR3 region has 13 residues. DNA for the CDR3: TGTGCCTGGAGTGTCGGGTTGAACACTGAAGCTTTCTTT. This gives the protein CAWSVGLNTEAFF.